These 9 T cell receptor beta chains originate from one sample sequenced in a study of control samples from healthy donors and cancer patients. Only in-frame clones appear in the TCRdb table, and some are missing; sequencing was by immunoSEQ multiplex PCR. In the table there are under 150,000 clones, 93% of which are singletons. Sequenced input: PBMCs. The receptors were gathered from a man in his forties or fifties with head and neck cancer.

The chain employs TRBV18 and TRBJ2-7; D possibly corresponds to TRBD1 (5 bases). V lost 2 bases and J lost 2, with 13 bases in between. The V gene's germline CDR1 is KGHSH and CDR2 LQKENI. The CDR3 length is 15 residues. As DNA, the CDR3 is TGTGCCAGCTCACCATTCCCGGACACACCCTACGAGCAGTACTTC. Protein: CASSPFPDTPYEQYF.

The genes are TRBV9 and TRBJ1-3, with D hard to call. Germline CDR1 and CDR2: SGDLS and YYNGEE. V was shortened by 0 bases and J by 2 bases, with 6 bases between the two germline ends. The CDR3 extends over 14 amino acids. Here the CDR3 reads CASSVEGTGNTIYF. CDR3 in DNA: TGTGCCAGCAGCGTAGAGGGTACTGGAAACACCATATATTTT. Looking up the rest from reference TRBV9 and TRBJ1-3 gives the full variable domain: DSGVTQTPKHLITATGQRVTLRCSPRSGDLSVYWYQQSLDQGLQFLIQYYNGEERAKGNILERFSAQQFPDLHSELNLSSLELGDSALYFCASSVEGTGNTIYFGEGSWLTVV.

The genes are TRBV28 and TRBJ2-5, with 8 bases that match TRBD2. The CDR3 has 16 amino acids. The junction had 8 bases not matched to a gene; V was cut back by 3 bases and J by 2 bases. CDR1 is MDHEN, CDR2 SYDVKM, per germline. The CDR3 loop reads CASSLGRGGKQETQYF. CDR3 DNA sequence: TGTGCCAGCAGTTTGGGTCGCGGGGGGAAACAAGAGACCCAGTACTTC.

The chain uses TRBV4-3 and TRBJ1-2; D is unresolved. This CDR3 contains 13 residues. From germline, CDR1 is LGHNA and CDR2 YSLEER. V was shortened by 4 bases and J by 2 bases, with 8 bases between the two germline ends. CDR3 region: CASSPGSNYGYTF. The CDR3 DNA sequence: TGCGCCAGCAGCCCGGGGTCGAACTATGGCTACACCTTC.

The J gene is TRBJ2-7, the V gene TRBV4-3, with TRBD2 matching 8 bases. The CDR3 runs to 19 residues. V was pared by 3 bases and J by 2 bases, with 18 bases of the junction left unmatched. Per the germline V gene, CDR1 is LGHNA and CDR2 is YSLEER. Written as DNA, the CDR3 is TGCGCCAGCAGCCATGATATCAATTCGGCTAGCGGGCCGACCTACGAGCAGTACTTC. It specifies CASSHDINSASGPTYEQYF.

V gene TRBV28 combines with J gene TRBJ1-3, with a possible D match to TRBD1 (5 bases). Trimming shortened V by 4 bases and J by 3 bases, and 16 bases separated the two germline ends. CDR3 length: 16 residues. Germline CDR1 MDHEN, CDR2 SYDVKM. The DNA for the CDR3 is TGTGCCAGCAGTTCATTGCGGGGACCCGTTGGAAACACCATATATTTT. Its translation: CASSSLRGPVGNTIYF.

On this clone itself: The germline gene is not matched at one end of the junction; a read error may be the cause. V gene TRBV6-2 or TRBV6-3 combines with J gene TRBJ2-3; D unresolved. Germline loops: CDR1 MNHEY, CDR2 SVGEGT. The CDR3 sequence is 15 residues long. CDR3 DNA sequence: TGTGCCAGCAGCTACTCGGGTGGCTTGGCAGATACGCAGTATTTT. Protein: CASSYSGGLADTQYF.

This chain links TRBV24-1 with TRBJ1-2; TRBD1 agrees at 7 bases. V shed 1 base and J 6 bases; nucleotides not matched to a gene: 4. Germline V gene data show CDR1 as KGHDR and CDR2 as SFDVKD. There are 14 residues in the CDR3. The CDR3 protein is CATSDFEGAHGYTF. DNA of the CDR3: TGTGCCACCAGTGATTTTGAGGGGGCTCATGGCTACACCTTC.

The rearrangement joins TRBV6-4 to TRBJ1-1; 7 bases align to TRBD1. J lost 2 bases, V lost 5 bases, and 8 bases had no gene match. The germline CDR1 and CDR2 sequences are MRHNA and SNTAGT. This CDR3 spans 15 amino acids. The chain's CDR3 is CASSTGGGGNTEAFF. CDR3 in DNA: TGTGCCAGCAGTACCGGTGGAGGGGGCAACACTGAAGCTTTCTTT.